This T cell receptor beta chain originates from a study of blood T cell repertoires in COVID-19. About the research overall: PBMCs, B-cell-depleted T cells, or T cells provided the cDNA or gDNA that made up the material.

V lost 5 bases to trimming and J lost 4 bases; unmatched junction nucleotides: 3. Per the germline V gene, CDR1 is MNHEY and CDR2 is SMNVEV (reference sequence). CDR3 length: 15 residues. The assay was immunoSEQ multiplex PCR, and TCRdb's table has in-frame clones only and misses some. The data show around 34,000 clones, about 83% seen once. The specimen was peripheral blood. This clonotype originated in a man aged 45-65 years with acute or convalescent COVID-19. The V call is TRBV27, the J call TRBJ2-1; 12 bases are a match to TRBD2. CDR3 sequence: CASSPGTSGYNEQFF. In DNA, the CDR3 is TGTGCCAGCAGTCCCGGGACTAGCGGGTACAATGAGCAGTTCTTC.